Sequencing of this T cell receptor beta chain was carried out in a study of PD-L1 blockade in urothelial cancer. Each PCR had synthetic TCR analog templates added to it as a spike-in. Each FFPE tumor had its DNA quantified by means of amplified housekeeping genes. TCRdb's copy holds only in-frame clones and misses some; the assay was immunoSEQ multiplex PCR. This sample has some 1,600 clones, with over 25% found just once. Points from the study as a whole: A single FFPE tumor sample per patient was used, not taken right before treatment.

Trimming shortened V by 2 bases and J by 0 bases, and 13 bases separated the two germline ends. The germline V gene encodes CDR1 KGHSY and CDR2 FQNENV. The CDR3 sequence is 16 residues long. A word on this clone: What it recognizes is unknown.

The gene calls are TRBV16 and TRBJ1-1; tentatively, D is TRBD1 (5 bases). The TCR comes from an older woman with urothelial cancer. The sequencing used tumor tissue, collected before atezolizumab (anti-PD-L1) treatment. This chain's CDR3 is CASSQSLGVMNTEAFF. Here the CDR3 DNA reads TGTGCCAGCAGCCAAAGTCTAGGGGTGATGAACACTGAAGCTTTCTTT. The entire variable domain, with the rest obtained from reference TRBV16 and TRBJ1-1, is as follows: GEEVAQTPKHLVRGEGQKAKLYCAPIKGHSYVFWYQQVLKNEFKFLISFQNENVFDETGMPKERFSAKCLPNSPCSLEIQATKLEDSAVYFCASSQSLGVMNTEAFFGQGTRLTVV.